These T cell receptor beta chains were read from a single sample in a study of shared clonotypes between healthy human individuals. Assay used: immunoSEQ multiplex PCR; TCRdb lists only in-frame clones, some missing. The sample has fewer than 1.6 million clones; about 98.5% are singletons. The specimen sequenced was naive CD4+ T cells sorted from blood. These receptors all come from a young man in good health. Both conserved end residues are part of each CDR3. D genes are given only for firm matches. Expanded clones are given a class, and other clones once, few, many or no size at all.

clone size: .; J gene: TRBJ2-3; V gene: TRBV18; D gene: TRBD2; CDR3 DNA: TGTGCCAGCTCACCTTTCCCAGCGGGAGGGACATCCACAGATACGCAGTATTTT; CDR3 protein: CASSPFPAGGTSTDTQYF
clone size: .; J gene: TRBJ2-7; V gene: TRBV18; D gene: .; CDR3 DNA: TGTGCCAGCTCACCACCCAACAGAGAGAGCTACGAGCAGTACTTC; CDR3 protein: CASSPPNRESYEQYF
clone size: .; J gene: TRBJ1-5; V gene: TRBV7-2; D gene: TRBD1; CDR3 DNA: TGTGCCAGCAGCCGAGACAGGGGCAGCAATCAGCCCCAGCATTTT; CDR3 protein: CASSRDRGSNQPQHF
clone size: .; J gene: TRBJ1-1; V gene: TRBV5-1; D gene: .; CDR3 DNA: TGCGCCAGCAGCCCGTCCCCCCAGGGAAACACTGAAGCTTTCTTT; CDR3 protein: CASSPSPQGNTEAFF
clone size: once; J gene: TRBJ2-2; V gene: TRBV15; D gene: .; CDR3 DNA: TGTGCCACCAGCAGAGATCTCGGACAGATCACCGGGGAGCTGTTTTTT; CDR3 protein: CATSRDLGQITGELFF
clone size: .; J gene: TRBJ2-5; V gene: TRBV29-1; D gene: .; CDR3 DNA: TGCAGCGTTATTGGGGGGCGCGGTGAGACCCAGTACTTC; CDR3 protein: CSVIGGRGETQYF
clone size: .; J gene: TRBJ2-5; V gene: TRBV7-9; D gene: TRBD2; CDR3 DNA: TGTGCCAGCAGCTTATTACTAGCGGAACAAGAGACCCAGTACTTC; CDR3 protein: CASSLLLAEQETQYF
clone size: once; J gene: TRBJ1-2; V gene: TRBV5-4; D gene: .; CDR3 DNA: TGTGCCAGCAGCTTGGCCGGGGTGTCTCGTGACTATGGCTACACCTTC; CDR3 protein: CASSLAGVSRDYGYTF
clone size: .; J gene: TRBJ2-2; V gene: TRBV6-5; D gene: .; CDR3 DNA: TGTGCCTCCTCCCATCGGGGTACCGGGGAGCTGTTTTTT; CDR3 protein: CASSHRGTGELFF
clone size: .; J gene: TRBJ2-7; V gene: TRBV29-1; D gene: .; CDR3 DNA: TGCAGCGTGGCCGGGACTGTGACCTACGAGCAGTACTTC; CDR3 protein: CSVAGTVTYEQYF
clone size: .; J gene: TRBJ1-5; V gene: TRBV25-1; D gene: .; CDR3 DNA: TGTGCCAGCAGCCGGGACAGCAATCAGCCCCAGCATTTT; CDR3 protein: CASSRDSNQPQHF
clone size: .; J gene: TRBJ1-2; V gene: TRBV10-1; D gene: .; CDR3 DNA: TGCGCCAGCAGTGAGAGCCAGCGGAGGGACTATGGCTACACCTTC; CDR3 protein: CASSESQRRDYGYTF
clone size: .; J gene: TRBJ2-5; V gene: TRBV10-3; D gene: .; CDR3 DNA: TGTGCCATCAGTGAGTCTCGGCAAGAGACCCAGTACTTC; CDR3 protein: CAISESRQETQYF
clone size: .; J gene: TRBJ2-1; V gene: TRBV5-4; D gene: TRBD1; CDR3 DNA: TGTGCCAGCAGCCCGTTGGGACAGGGAAATGAGCAGTTCTTC; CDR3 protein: CASSPLGQGNEQFF
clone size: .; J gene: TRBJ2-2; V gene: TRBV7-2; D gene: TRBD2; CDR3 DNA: TGTGCCAGCAGCTTAGGAATCCCGGGACTAGGGGCGAACACCGGGGAGCTGTTTTTT; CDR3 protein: CASSLGIPGLGANTGELFF
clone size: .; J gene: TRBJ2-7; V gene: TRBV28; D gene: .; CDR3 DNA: TGTGCCAGCAGACAGGGGGGGCTTACCGGGACAAGGGACTACGAGCAGTACTTC; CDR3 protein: CASRQGGLTGTRDYEQYF
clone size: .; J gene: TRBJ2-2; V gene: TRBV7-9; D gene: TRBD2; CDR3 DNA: TGTGCCAGCAGCCTGAGGACTAGCGGGAGGGCGGGCACCGGGGAGCTGTTTTTT; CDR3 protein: CASSLRTSGRAGTGELFF
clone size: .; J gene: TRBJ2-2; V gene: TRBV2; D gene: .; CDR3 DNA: TGTGCCAGCAACCCCGATAAAGGCGGGGAGCTGTTTTTT; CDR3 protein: CASNPDKGGELFF
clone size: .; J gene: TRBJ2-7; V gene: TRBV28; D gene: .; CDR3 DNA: TGTGCCAGCAGCCACCCCCCCGACAGTCCCTACGAGCAGTACTTC; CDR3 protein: CASSHPPDSPYEQYF
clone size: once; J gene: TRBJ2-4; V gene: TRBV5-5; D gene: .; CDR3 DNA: TGTGCCAGCAGCTCTACAGGCTCAGCCAAAAACATTCAGTACTTC; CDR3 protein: CASSSTGSAKNIQYF
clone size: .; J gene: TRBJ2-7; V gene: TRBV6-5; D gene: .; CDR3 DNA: TGTGCCAGCAGGAGGACCGACCTTTACGAGCAGTACTTC; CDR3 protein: CASRRTDLYEQYF
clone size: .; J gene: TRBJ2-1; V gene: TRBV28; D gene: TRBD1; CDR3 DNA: TGTGCCAGCAGTTTCCCTCGATACAACCGACAGGGATCCTACAATGAGCAGTTCTTC; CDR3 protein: CASSFPRYNRQGSYNEQFF